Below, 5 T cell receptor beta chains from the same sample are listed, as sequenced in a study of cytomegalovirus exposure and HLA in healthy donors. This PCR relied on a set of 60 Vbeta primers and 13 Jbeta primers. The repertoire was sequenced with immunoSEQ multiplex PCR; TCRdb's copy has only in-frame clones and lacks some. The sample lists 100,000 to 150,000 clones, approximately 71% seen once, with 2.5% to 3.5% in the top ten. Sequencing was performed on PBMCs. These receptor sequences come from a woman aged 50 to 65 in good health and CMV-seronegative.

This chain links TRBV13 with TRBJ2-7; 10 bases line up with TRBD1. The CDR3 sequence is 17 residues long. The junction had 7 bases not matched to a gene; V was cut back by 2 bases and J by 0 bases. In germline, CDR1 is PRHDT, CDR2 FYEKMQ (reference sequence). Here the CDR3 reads CASSLTGQGMSSYEQYF. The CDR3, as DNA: TGTGCCAGCAGCTTAACGGGACAGGGGATGAGCTCCTACGAGCAGTACTTC.

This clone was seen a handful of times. The chain's CDR3 is CAISDETGEFNQPQHF. In DNA form, the CDR3 reads TGTGCCATCAGTGACGAGACAGGGGAGTTCAATCAGCCCCAGCATTTT. The chain is built from TRBV10-3 and TRBJ1-5, with 8 bases that match TRBD1. The CDR3 is 16 amino acids. Germline-derived CDR1 and CDR2 are ENHRY and SYGVKD. V was clipped by 3 bases and J by 3 bases; unmatched bases: 7.

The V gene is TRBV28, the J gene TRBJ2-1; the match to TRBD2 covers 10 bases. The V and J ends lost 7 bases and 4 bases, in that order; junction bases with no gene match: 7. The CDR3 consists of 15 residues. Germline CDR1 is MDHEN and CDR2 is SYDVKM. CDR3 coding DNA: TGTGCCAGCACGCCCGGACTAGCGGTGTACAATGAGCAGTTCTTC. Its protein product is CASTPGLAVYNEQFF.

CDR3 amino acids: CASSFSTETGKLFF. Written as DNA, the CDR3 is TGTGCCAGCAGCTTTAGTACCGAGACGGGAAAACTGTTTTTT. The gene calls are TRBV5-6 and TRBJ1-4, with D unresolved. CDR1 and CDR2 from the germline V gene are SGHDT and YYEEEE. This CDR3 region has 14 residues. The V and J ends lost 2 bases and 10 bases respectively, with 15 bases between them.

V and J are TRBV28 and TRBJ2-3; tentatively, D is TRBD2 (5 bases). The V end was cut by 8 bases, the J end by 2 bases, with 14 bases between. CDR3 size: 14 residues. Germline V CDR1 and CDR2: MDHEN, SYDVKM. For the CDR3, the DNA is TGTGCCAGCCGTATTAGCGTCAACACAGATACGCAGTATTTT. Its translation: CASRISVNTDTQYF.